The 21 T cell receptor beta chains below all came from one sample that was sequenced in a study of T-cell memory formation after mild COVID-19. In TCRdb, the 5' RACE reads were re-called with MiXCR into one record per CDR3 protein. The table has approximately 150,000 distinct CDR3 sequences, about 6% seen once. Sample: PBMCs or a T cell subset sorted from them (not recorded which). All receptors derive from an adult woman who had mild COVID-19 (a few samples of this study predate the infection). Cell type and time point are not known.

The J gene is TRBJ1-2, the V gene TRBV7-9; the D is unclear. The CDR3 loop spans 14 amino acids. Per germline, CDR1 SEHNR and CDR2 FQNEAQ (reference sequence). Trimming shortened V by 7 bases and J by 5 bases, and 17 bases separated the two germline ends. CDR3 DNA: TGTGCCAGCATCCCGGCGGCTCGGGGTTATGGCTACACCTTC. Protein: CASIPAARGYGYTF. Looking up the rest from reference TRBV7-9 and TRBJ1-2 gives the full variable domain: DTGVSQNPRHKITKRGQNVTFRCDPISEHNRLYWYRQTLGQGPEFLTYFQNEAQLEKSRLLSDRFSAERPKGSFSTLEIQRTEQGDSAMYLCASIPAARGYGYTFGSGTRLTVV.

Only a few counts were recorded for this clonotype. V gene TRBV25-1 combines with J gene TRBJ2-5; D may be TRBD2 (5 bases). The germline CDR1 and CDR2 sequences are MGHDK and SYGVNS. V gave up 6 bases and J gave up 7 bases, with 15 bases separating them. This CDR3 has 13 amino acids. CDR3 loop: CASRGLRVRTQYF. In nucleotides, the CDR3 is TGTGCCAGCAGAGGGTTGAGGGTGAGGACCCAGTACTTC.

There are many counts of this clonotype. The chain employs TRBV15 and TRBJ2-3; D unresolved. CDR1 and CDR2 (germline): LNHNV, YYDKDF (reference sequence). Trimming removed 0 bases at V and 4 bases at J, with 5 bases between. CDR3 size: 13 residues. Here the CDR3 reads CATSRDTADTQYF. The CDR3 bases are TGTGCCACCAGCAGAGATACGGCAGATACGCAGTATTTT.

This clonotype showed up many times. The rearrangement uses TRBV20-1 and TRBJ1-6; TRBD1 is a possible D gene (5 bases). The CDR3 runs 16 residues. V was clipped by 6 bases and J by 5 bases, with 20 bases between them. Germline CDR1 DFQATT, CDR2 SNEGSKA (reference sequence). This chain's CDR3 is CSADTRYRNNNSPLHF. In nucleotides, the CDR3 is TGCAGTGCGGACACGAGATACAGGAACAATAATTCACCCCTCCACTTT.

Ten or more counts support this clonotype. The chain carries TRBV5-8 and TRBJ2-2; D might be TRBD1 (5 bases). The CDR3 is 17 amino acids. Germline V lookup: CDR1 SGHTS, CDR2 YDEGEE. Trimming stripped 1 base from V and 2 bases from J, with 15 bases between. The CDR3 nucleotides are TGTGCCAGCAGCTTGTCGTTTGTTAGGGGAAACACCGGGGAGCTGTTTTTT. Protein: CASSLSFVRGNTGELFF.

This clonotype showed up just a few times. The CDR3: CASSRFGGAPTDTQYF. CDR3 coding DNA: TGCGCCAGCAGCCGGTTTGGGGGCGCCCCCACAGATACGCAGTATTTT. This sequence joins TRBV4-1 and TRBJ2-3, with a possible D match to TRBD1 (6 bases). This CDR3 has 16 residues. CDR1 MGHRA and CDR2 YSYEKL come from the germline V gene. Trimming stripped 4 bases from V and 2 bases from J, with 16 bases between.

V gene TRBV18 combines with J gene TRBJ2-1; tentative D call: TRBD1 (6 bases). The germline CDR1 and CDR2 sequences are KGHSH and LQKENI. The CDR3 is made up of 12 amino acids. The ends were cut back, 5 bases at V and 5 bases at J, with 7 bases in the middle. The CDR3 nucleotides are TGTGCCAGCTCAAAGGGGGACAATGAGCAGTTCTTC. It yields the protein CASSKGDNEQFF.

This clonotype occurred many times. The CDR3 region is CASSQDHNEQFF. The CDR3 bases are TGTGCCAGCAGCCAGGATCACAATGAGCAGTTCTTC. The chain uses TRBV7-9 and TRBJ2-1; D gene uncertain. V lost 5 bases and J 5 bases, leaving 7 bases between the germline ends. This CDR3 region has 12 residues. Germline CDR1 is SEHNR and CDR2 is FQNEAQ (reference sequence).

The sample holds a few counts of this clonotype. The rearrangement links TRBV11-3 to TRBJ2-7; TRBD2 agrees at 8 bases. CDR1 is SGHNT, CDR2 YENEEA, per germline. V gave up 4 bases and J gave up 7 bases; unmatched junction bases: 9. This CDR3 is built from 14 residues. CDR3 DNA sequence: TGTGCCAGCAGCTCCGGGACTAGTCTAACTGAGCAGTACTTC. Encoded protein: CASSSGTSLTEQYF. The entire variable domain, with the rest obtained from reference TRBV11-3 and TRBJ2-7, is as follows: EAGVVQSPRYKIIEKKQPVAFWCNPISGHNTLYWYLQNLGQGPELLIRYENEEAVDDSQLPKDRFSAERLKGVDSTLKIQPAELGDSAVYLCASSSGTSLTEQYFGPGTRLTVT.

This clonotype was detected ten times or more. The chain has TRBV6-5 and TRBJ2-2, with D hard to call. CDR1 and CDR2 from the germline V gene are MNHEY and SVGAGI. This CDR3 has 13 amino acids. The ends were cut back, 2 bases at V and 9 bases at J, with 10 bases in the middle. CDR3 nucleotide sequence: TGTGCCAGCAGTTACAGTGAGCTCAGGGAGCTGTTTTTT. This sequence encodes CASSYSELRELFF.

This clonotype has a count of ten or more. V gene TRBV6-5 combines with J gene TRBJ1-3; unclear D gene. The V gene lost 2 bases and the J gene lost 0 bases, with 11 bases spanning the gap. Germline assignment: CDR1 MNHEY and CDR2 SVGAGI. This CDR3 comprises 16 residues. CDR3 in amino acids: CASSYRPVFSGNTIYF. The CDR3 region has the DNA TGTGCCAGCAGTTACCGACCAGTTTTCTCTGGAAACACCATATATTTT.

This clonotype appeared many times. The CDR3 DNA reads TGCGCCAGCGGGGCCCCTAGCGGGGTCTACAATGAGCAGTTCTTC. Translation gives CASGAPSGVYNEQFF. The V gene is TRBV5-1, the J gene TRBJ2-1; 9 nucleotides agree with TRBD2. With V trimmed by 7 bases and J by 3 bases, 8 bases remained unmatched. This CDR3 is built from 15 residues. Germline V gene lookup returns CDR1 SGHRS and CDR2 YFSETQ.

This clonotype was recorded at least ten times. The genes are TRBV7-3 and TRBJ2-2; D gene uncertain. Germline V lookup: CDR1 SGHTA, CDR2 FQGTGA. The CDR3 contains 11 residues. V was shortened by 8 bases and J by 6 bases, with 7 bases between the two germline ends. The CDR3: CASGRAGELFF. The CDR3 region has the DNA TGTGCCAGCGGTCGGGCCGGGGAGCTGTTTTTT.

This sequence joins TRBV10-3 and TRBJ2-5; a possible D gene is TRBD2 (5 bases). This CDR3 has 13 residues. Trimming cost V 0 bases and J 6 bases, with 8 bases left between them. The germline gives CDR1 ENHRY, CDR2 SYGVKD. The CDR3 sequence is CAISESTTQTQYF. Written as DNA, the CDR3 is TGTGCCATCAGTGAGTCGACTACTCAGACCCAGTACTTC.

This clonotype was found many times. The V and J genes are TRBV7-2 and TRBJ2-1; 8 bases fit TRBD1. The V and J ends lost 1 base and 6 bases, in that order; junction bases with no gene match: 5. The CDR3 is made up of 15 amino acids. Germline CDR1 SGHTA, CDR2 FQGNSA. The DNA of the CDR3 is TGTGCCAGCAGCTTAGGCAGGGGGCGAGGCAATGAGCAGTTCTTC. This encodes CASSLGRGRGNEQFF.

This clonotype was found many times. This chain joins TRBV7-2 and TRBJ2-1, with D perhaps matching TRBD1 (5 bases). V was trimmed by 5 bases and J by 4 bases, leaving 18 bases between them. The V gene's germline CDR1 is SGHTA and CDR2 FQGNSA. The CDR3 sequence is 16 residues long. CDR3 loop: CASSPQGRASYNEQFF. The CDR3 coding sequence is TGTGCCAGCAGCCCCCAGGGCAGGGCATCATACAATGAGCAGTTCTTC.

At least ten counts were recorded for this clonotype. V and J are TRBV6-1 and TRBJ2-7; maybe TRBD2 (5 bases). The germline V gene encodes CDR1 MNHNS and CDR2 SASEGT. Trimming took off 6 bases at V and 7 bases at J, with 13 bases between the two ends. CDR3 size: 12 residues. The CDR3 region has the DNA TGTGCCAGCAGCGAAAGGAGGAGGGAGCAGTACTTC. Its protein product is CASSERRREQYF.

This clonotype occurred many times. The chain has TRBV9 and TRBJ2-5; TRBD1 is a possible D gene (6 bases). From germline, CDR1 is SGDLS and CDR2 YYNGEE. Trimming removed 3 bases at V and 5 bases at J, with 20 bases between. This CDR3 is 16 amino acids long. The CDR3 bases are TGTGCCAGCAGCGCCCAGACAGGAGATACTGGTGAGACCCAGTACTTC. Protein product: CASSAQTGDTGETQYF.

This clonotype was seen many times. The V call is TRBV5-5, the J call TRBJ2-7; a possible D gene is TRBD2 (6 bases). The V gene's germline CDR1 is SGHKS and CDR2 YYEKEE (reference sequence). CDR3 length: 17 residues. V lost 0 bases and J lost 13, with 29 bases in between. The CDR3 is CASSLGTGGTLPEQYYF. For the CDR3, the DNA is TGTGCCAGCAGCTTGGGAACAGGCGGGACCCTTCCCGAGCAGTACTACTTC.

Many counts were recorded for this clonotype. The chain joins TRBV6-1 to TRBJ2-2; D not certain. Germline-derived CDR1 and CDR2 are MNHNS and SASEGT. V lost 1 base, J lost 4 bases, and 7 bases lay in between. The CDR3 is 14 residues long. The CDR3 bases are TGTGCCAGCAGTGAAGGGCCTTTCACCGGGGAGCTGTTTTTT. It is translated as CASSEGPFTGELFF.

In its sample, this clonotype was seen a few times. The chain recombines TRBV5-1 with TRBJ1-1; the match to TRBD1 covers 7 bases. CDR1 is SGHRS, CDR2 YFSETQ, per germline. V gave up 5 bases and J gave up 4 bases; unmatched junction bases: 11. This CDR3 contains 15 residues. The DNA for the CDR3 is TGCGCCAGCAGGGCAACCGGGACAGTCGGCACTGAAGCTTTCTTT. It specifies CASRATGTVGTEAFF.